The 7 T cell receptor beta chains listed next were all sequenced from one sample in a study of identical twins. MiXCR, applied by TCRdb to the 5' RACE reads, yields one record per CDR3 protein. The sample has hundreds of thousands of distinct CDR3 sequences; roughly 6% are singletons. Sequencing was carried out using naive T cells sorted from blood. These receptors were obtained from a man in his late teens or twenties in good health.

This clonotype was counted many times. The gene calls are TRBV5-1 and TRBJ2-1, with 15 bases that match TRBD2. This CDR3 spans 18 amino acids. Trimming took 4 bases from V and 4 from J; bases not matched to a gene: 9. Germline CDR1 reads SGHRS; CDR2 reads YFSETQ. CDR3 sequence: CASSRVPGLAGGYNEQFF. The CDR3 nucleotides read TGCGCCAGCAGCCGGGTCCCGGGACTAGCGGGGGGTTACAATGAGCAGTTCTTC.

The rearrangement uses TRBV12-3 or TRBV12-4 and TRBJ2-3, with 8 bases identical to TRBD1. V gave up 6 bases and J gave up 7 bases; unmatched junction bases: 9. CDR3 length: 14 residues. CDR3 nucleotide sequence: TGTGCCAGCAGCCGCAGGGACAGGTACCATACGCAGTATTTT. Protein: CASSRRDRYHTQYF.

This clonotype was counted many times. CDR3 in DNA: TGTGCCAGCAGTTTTGGCAGGGGACCTGGGGCCAACGTCCTGACTTTC. Protein product: CASSFGRGPGANVLTF. The V call is TRBV12-3 or TRBV12-4, the J call TRBJ2-6; TRBD1 is a possible D gene (6 bases). Between the trimmed V and J ends, which lost 3 bases and 2 bases, there was a span of 11 bases. CDR3 length equals 16 residues.

This clonotype was detected only a few times. In DNA, the CDR3 is TGTGCCAGCAGTACTACAGGGTCTGGGGCCAACGTCCTGACTTTC. This codes for CASSTTGSGANVLTF. This sequence joins TRBV12-3 or TRBV12-4 and TRBJ2-6; TRBD1 is a possible D gene (6 bases). There are 15 residues in the CDR3. Trimming left V 5 bases short and J 1 base short, with 9 bases between.

This clonotype was seen ten or more times. This chain joins TRBV29-1 and TRBJ2-5; D unresolved. This CDR3 spans 12 amino acids. Germline V gene lookup returns CDR1 SQVTM and CDR2 ANQGSEA. Trimming pared 4 bases from V and 1 base from J, leaving 7 bases between. CDR3 sequence (DNA): TGCAGCGTTGTCGGCAGCCAAGAGACCCAGTACTTC. It is translated as CSVVGSQETQYF.

This clonotype was seen a handful of times. The rearrangement links TRBV27 to TRBJ2-6; D unresolved. V dropped 6 bases and J dropped 0 bases, with 6 bases sitting between them. Per germline, CDR1 MNHEY and CDR2 SMNVEV (reference sequence). This CDR3 is built from 14 residues. The CDR3 loop is CASRDLSGANVLTF. In nucleotides, the CDR3 is TGTGCCAGCAGAGATCTCTCTGGGGCCAACGTCCTGACTTTC.

In this sample, this clonotype turned up many times. The chain links TRBV28 to TRBJ2-7; a weak D match, TRBD1 (6 bases). This CDR3 region has 12 residues. Per germline, CDR1 MDHEN and CDR2 SYDVKM. V was clipped by 4 bases and J by 6 bases, with 10 bases between them. As DNA, the CDR3 is TGTGCCAGCAGTTCAGGGGTTCTCGAGCAGTACTTC. Residues: CASSSGVLEQYF.